The TCR beta chain described here comes from a study of CD8+ T cells in alopecia areata. The CDR3 contains 12 residues. In germline, CDR1 is MNHNS, CDR2 SASEGT. The germline V and J ends were trimmed by 3 bases and 8 bases, with 7 bases remaining between them. This clone was seen a single time. Extracted from the samples, RNA was reverse transcribed into cDNA to serve as the sequencing template. Profiling relied on immunoSEQ multiplex PCR, and the TCRdb table lists in-frame clones only, not all of them. Seen here are about 23,000 clones, around 50% observed once, and the top ten hold roughly a third. Sorting of PBMCs yielded the CD4+ and CD8+ T cells.

This clonotype originated in a human donor with alopecia areata. Sample: NKG2D-high CD8+ T cells sorted from blood. J is TRBJ2-2 and V is TRBV6-1; weak D call: TRBD1 (6 bases). CDR3 nucleotide sequence: TGTGCCAGCAGTGACAGGGGTGGGGAGCTGTTTTTT. Amino acids: CASSDRGGELFF.